The rows below give T cell receptor beta chains drawn from one sample of a study of shared clonotypes between healthy human individuals. Assay used: immunoSEQ multiplex PCR; TCRdb lists only in-frame clones, some missing. The data show under 600,000 clones, 60% to 80% seen once. The sequenced material came from PBMCs. The source is a woman aged 40 to 55 in good health. Some clones in this sample may be carry-over from other donors' samples. Each CDR3 is given with its conserved first and last residue. The D gene is left open where the match is weak. Expanded clones get a size class; other rows say once, few or many, or leave the size out.

TRBJ2-7	TRBD2	-	TRBV30	CAWDSSGRIVAF	TGTGCCTGGGATTCTAGCGGGAGAATAGTGGCCTTC
TRBJ1-1	-	-	TRBV27	CASYVGGRGTEAFF	TGTGCCAGCTATGTGGGGGGTCGGGGCACTGAAGCTTTCTTT
TRBJ1-1	-	-	TRBV30	CAWNPNRDTEAFF	TGTGCCTGGAACCCCAACCGGGACACTGAAGCTTTCTTT
TRBJ2-2	TRBD1	-	TRBV2	CASSIRQGANTGELFF	TGTGCCAGCAGTATCCGACAGGGGGCGAACACCGGGGAGCTGTTTTTT
TRBJ2-1	TRBD1	few	TRBV7-8	CASSPNRGRGNEQFF	TGTGCCAGCAGCCCCAACAGGGGGCGAGGGAATGAGCAGTTCTTC
TRBJ2-7	-	-	TRBV6-5	CASSPWGDSYEQYF	TGTGCCAGCAGCCCCTGGGGGGACTCCTACGAGCAGTACTTC
TRBJ2-7	-	-	TRBV30	CAWSVGTPNYEQYF	TGTGCCTGGAGTGTGGGGACACCAAACTACGAGCAGTACTTC
TRBJ2-4	TRBD1	-	TRBV18	CASSPLTGGSKNIQYF	TGTGCCAGCTCACCCCTGACAGGGGGCTCCAAAAACATTCAGTACTTC
TRBJ2-3	-	-	TRBV19	CASSLQRADTQYF	TGTGCCAGTAGCCTTCAACGTGCAGATACGCAGTATTTT
TRBJ2-7	TRBD1	-	TRBV4-1	CASSQGRGREQYF	TGCGCCAGCAGCCAGGGCAGGGGGCGCGAGCAGTACTTC
TRBJ2-1	-	-	TRBV6-1	CEWTVNEQFF	TGTGAATGGACCGTCAATGAGCAGTTCTTC
TRBJ1-1	-	-	TRBV28	CASRYRRTEAFF	TGTGCCAGCAGGTACAGGAGAACTGAAGCTTTCTTT
TRBJ2-7	TRBD1	-	TRBV28	CASSPPGTGAYEQYF	TGTGCCAGCAGTCCTCCAGGGACAGGGGCCTACGAGCAGTACTTC
TRBJ2-1	-	-	TRBV6-5	CASRRISGEQFF	TGTGCCAGCAGGCGAATTTCCGGTGAGCAGTTCTTC
TRBJ2-1	-	-	TRBV4-1	CASSLQDNEQFF	TGCGCCAGCAGCCTACAGGACAATGAGCAGTTCTTC
TRBJ1-1	-	-	TRBV19	CASSIRGGGTEAFF	TGTGCCAGTAGTATCAGGGGAGGAGGCACTGAAGCTTTCTTT
TRBJ1-5	TRBD1	-	TRBV7-9	CASSPGTGKGSNQPQHF	TGTGCCAGCAGCCCGGGGACAGGGAAGGGGAGCAATCAGCCCCAGCATTTT
TRBJ2-7	-	-	TRBV15	CATSRGDNYEQYF	TGTGCCACCAGCAGAGGGGACAACTACGAGCAGTACTTC
TRBJ2-5	-	-	TRBV7-8	CASSLSQGRGETQYF	TGTGCCAGCAGCTTATCTCAGGGGAGGGGGGAGACCCAGTACTTC
TRBJ2-7	-	-	TRBV7-9	CASSLTGAEFTNFYEQYF	TGTGCCAGCAGCTTAACGGGCGCCGAATTCACCAATTTCTACGAGCAGTACTTC
TRBJ1-6	TRBD1	many	TRBV29-1	CSVRRDREAPLHF	TGCAGCGTCAGACGCGACAGGGAGGCCCCCCTCCACTTT
TRBJ1-2	-	-	TRBV2	CASNNPLRQMTNYGYTF	TGTGCCAGCAATAACCCCCTCAGACAGATGACTAACTATGGCTACACCTTC
TRBJ1-5	TRBD1	-	TRBV5-1	CASSEGTGDSNQPQHF	TGCGCCAGCAGCGAAGGGACAGGGGATAGCAATCAGCCCCAGCATTTT
TRBJ2-7	-	-	TRBV5-1	CAGPSYEQYF	TGCGCCGGCCCTTCCTACGAGCAGTACTTC
TRBJ1-1	-	few	TRBV6-5	CASSRGMTEAFF	TGTGCCAGCAGTCGAGGTATGACTGAAGCTTTCTTT
TRBJ2-7	-	few	TRBV19	CASSMQGSSYEQYF	TGTGCCAGTAGTATGCAGGGCAGCTCCTACGAGCAGTACTTC
TRBJ2-1	-	-	TRBV4-2	CASSQEAGSWSEQFF	TGTGCCAGCAGCCAAGAGGCAGGTTCTTGGAGTGAGCAGTTCTTC
TRBJ2-3	-	-	TRBV30	CAWSIGNTDTQYF	TGTGCCTGGAGTATCGGTAACACAGATACGCAGTATTTT
TRBJ1-1	-	-	TRBV11-2	CASSLAGPRRGTEAFF	TGTGCCAGCAGCCTAGCGGGACCCCGAAGGGGAACTGAAGCTTTCTTT
TRBJ2-5	-	-	TRBV13	CASSVVSGQETQYF	TGTGCCAGCAGTGTCGTCTCAGGGCAAGAGACCCAGTACTTC
TRBJ2-1	-	-	TRBV19	CASSRLGEQFF	TGTGCCAGCTCCCGCCTGGGTGAGCAGTTCTTC
TRBJ1-4	TRBD1	once	TRBV30	CAWNRDRGEKLFF	TGTGCCTGGAACCGGGACAGGGGTGAAAAACTGTTTTTT